The 17 T cell receptor beta chains presented below share a single source sample, sequenced in a study of shared clonotypes between healthy human individuals. Libraries were prepared by immunoSEQ multiplex PCR; TCRdb keeps only in-frame clonotypes and omits some of them. Altogether approximately 2.3 million clones are present, more than 80% being singletons, with the ten largest covering 0.3% to 0.4%. The sequencing input was naive CD4+ T cells from PBMCs. Described subset: CD45RA+ positively selected. The receptors originated from a man younger than 35 in good health. Some clones in this sample may be carry-over from other donors' samples.

Concerning this clone: Other DNA sequences of this sample code for an identical CDR3. The rearrangement uses TRBV5-4 and TRBJ2-5; 8 positions agree with TRBD2. The V gene's germline CDR1 is SGHNT and CDR2 YYREEE (reference sequence). V was pared by 4 bases and J by 2 bases, with 4 bases of the junction left unmatched. The CDR3 is 14 amino acids. The CDR3 DNA sequence: TGTGCCAGCAGCCCCGGACTAGCTCAAGAGACCCAGTACTTC. Its translation: CASSPGLAQETQYF.

As for this clone: Compared with germline, one end of the junction differs, possibly owing to a read error. The chain combines TRBV30 with TRBJ2-6; the D gene is possibly TRBD1 (5 bases). The CDR3 contains 15 residues. Germline-derived CDR1 and CDR2 are GTSNPN and SVGIG (reference sequence). The CDR3 DNA is TGTGCCTGGAGTGCCTGGGTAGCTGGGGCCAACATCCTGACTTTC. This encodes CAWSAWVAGANILTF.

The chain is built from TRBV28 and TRBJ1-1, with D unclear. The CDR3 is 13 residues long. Trimming pared 5 bases from V and 1 base from J, leaving 8 bases between. The germline gives CDR1 MDHEN, CDR2 SYDVKM. This CDR3 reads CASSVLSNTEAFF. Here the CDR3 DNA reads TGTGCCAGCAGTGTTTTGTCGAACACTGAAGCTTTCTTT. Variable domain in full (rest from reference TRBV28 and TRBJ1-1): DVKVTQSSRYLVKRTGEKVFLECVQDMDHENMFWYRQDPGLGLRLIYFSYDVKMKEKGDIPEGYSVSREKKERFSLILESASTNQTSMYLCASSVLSNTEAFFGQGTRLTVV.

The chain combines TRBV5-1 with TRBJ1-1; TRBD1 agrees at 7 bases. Germline CDR1 is SGHRS and CDR2 is YFSETQ. The CDR3 has 12 amino acids. The V and J ends lost 4 bases and 12 bases, in that order; junction bases with no gene match: 9. Here the CDR3 DNA reads TGCGCCAGCAGCCAGGACAGGACAGTGCCTTTCTTT. Its protein is CASSQDRTVPFF.

The V gene is TRBV14, the J gene TRBJ2-1; D ambiguous. CDR3 length equals 12 residues. Trimming shortened V by 2 bases and J by 9 bases, and 8 bases separated the two germline ends. Per the germline V gene, CDR1 is SGHDN and CDR2 is FVKESK. Written as DNA, the CDR3 is TGTGCCAGCAGCCAACGGGCCTTTGAGCAGTTCTTC. Translated: CASSQRAFEQFF.

To note about this clone: Other DNA sequences of this sample code for an identical CDR3. V is TRBV7-9 and J is TRBJ2-7; D is possibly TRBD1 (5 bases). Germline values: CDR1 SEHNR, CDR2 FQNEAQ (reference sequence). V shed 5 bases and J shed 0 bases, with 11 bases lying between them. The CDR3 is made up of 14 amino acids. CDR3 DNA: TGTGCCAGCAGCCTACGTAGGGGCTCCTACGAGCAGTACTTC. It yields the protein CASSLRRGSYEQYF.

CDR3 bases: TGCGCCAGCAGCTTTAGCATGGCCGCCTACGAGCAGTACTTC. Translation: CASSFSMAAYEQYF. The V call is TRBV5-1, the J call TRBJ2-7; D gene unclear. This CDR3 has 14 amino acids. In germline, CDR1 is SGHRS, CDR2 YFSETQ. Trimming removed 2 bases at V and 2 bases at J, with 11 bases between.

In the case of this clone: In the same sample, other DNA sequences code for this CDR3. This rearrangement joins TRBV7-3 to TRBJ2-1; no definite D call. The CDR3 spans 14 residues. Trimming stripped 0 bases from V and 2 bases from J, with 5 bases between. CDR1 is SGHTA, CDR2 FQGTGA, per germline. For the CDR3, the DNA is TGTGCCAGCAGCTTAACCGGCACCTACAATGAGCAGTTCTTC. It specifies CASSLTGTYNEQFF.

This chain connects TRBV28 to TRBJ2-7; 11 bases align to TRBD1. The CDR3 totals 16 residues. In germline, CDR1 is MDHEN, CDR2 SYDVKM. V dropped 6 bases and J dropped 2; count of bases not matched to a gene: 9. CDR3: CASRDSPGQGAYEQYF. In DNA, the CDR3 is TGTGCCAGCAGGGACTCTCCGGGACAGGGGGCCTACGAGCAGTACTTC. Drawing the rest from reference TRBV28 and TRBJ2-7, the complete variable domain is DVKVTQSSRYLVKRTGEKVFLECVQDMDHENMFWYRQDPGLGLRLIYFSYDVKMKEKGDIPEGYSVSREKKERFSLILESASTNQTSMYLCASRDSPGQGAYEQYFGPGTRLTVT.

This chain uses TRBV11-3 with TRBJ2-1; D not resolved. The CDR3 loop spans 13 amino acids. Trimming took 4 bases from V and 10 from J, leaving 14 bases between them. Germline CDR1 reads SGHNT; CDR2 reads YENEEA. For the CDR3, the DNA is TGTGCCAGCAGCTGGGATTTAAATCAGGAGCAGTTCTTC. It is translated as CASSWDLNQEQFF.

In the case of this clone: Other DNA sequences in the same sample also yield this CDR3. V and J are TRBV5-1 and TRBJ2-3; no clear D. CDR1 and CDR2 (germline): SGHRS, YFSETQ. Between the trimmed V and J ends, which lost 0 bases and 0 bases, there was a span of 8 bases. The CDR3 contains 15 residues. In DNA, the CDR3 is TGCGCCAGCAGCTTGGTCGCACCTAGCACAGATACGCAGTATTTT. Translation: CASSLVAPSTDTQYF.

The chain carries TRBV15 and TRBJ2-4; no clear D. Germline CDR1 is LNHNV and CDR2 is YYDKDF (reference sequence). The CDR3 runs 16 residues. The V end was cut by 3 bases, the J end by 3 bases, with 15 bases between. The CDR3 region is CATSSQPTVSKNIQYF. CDR3 in DNA: TGTGCCACCAGCAGCCAACCTACGGTGAGCAAAAACATTCAGTACTTC. The whole variable domain, remainder taken from reference TRBV15 and TRBJ2-4, is DAMVIQNPRYQVTQFGKPVTLSCSQTLNHNVMYWYQQKSSQAPKLLFHYYDKDFNNEADTPDNFQSRRPNTSFCFLDIRSPGLGDTAMYLCATSSQPTVSKNIQYFGAGTRLSVL.

V usage is TRBV19 and J usage is TRBJ1-3; perhaps TRBD1 as D (6 bases). This CDR3 is 14 amino acids long. Trimming took 8 bases from V and 0 from J, leaving 11 bases between them. Germline V CDR1 and CDR2: LNHDA, SQIVND (reference sequence). The DNA for the CDR3 is TGTGCCAGTGGCCAGGGGAGCTCTGGAAACACCATATATTTT. It codes for CASGQGSSGNTIYF.

The rearrangement links TRBV12-5 to TRBJ1-2; 7 bases fit TRBD1. The V gene end was trimmed by 1 base and the J gene end by 6 bases; junction bases not matched to a gene: 8. CDR1 and CDR2 (germline): LGHNT, FRNRAP. The CDR3 is 15 residues long. The CDR3 reads CASGLGTTGRNGYTF. The CDR3 nucleotides read TGTGCTAGTGGTTTGGGAACGACAGGGAGGAATGGCTACACCTTC.

The chain employs TRBV11-1 and TRBJ2-7; no clear D gene. This CDR3 has 13 amino acids. The germline V gene has CDR1 SGHAT and CDR2 FQDESV (reference sequence). V lost 3 bases and J lost 6, with 12 bases in between. The CDR3 loop is CASSFARYSEQYF. For the CDR3, the DNA is TGTGCCAGCAGCTTCGCTAGGTATTCCGAGCAGTACTTC.

V and J are TRBV18 and TRBJ1-1; 7 positions agree with TRBD1. The V and J ends lost 2 bases and 7 bases, in that order; junction bases with no gene match: 1. The CDR3 loop spans 12 amino acids. CDR1 and CDR2 (germline): KGHSH, LQKENI. The CDR3 DNA is TGTGCCAGCTCACCAGGGACAGATGAAGCTTTCTTT. The encoded protein is CASSPGTDEAFF.

The rearrangement joins TRBV29-1 to TRBJ2-3, with D uncertain. In germline, CDR1 is SQVTM, CDR2 ANQGSEA. V gave up 4 bases and J gave up 5 bases, with 10 bases separating them. This CDR3 is 12 amino acids long. The CDR3 nucleotides read TGCAGCGTTGTTGTGGGCGGAGATACGCAGTATTTT. Its protein is CSVVVGGDTQYF.